Presented here are 17 T cell receptor beta chains from one specimen sequenced in a study of cytomegalovirus exposure and HLA in healthy donors. This PCR relied on a set of 60 Vbeta primers and 13 Jbeta primers. Sequencing was performed with immunoSEQ multiplex PCR; in TCRdb, only in-frame clones are kept and a portion is missing. The sample shows about 130,000 clones, 84% of them seen only once. The sample was PBMCs. The receptors originated from a man aged 50 or older in good health and CMV-seronegative.

The CDR3 is CASSPNPLSEQYF. CDR3 DNA sequence: TGCGCCAGCAGCCCAAACCCCCTAAGCGAGCAGTACTTC. V gene TRBV10-1 combines with J gene TRBJ2-7; D not certain. The CDR3 is made up of 13 amino acids. Trimming left V 6 bases short and J 6 bases short, with 15 bases between. The germline CDR1 and CDR2 sequences are WNHNN and SYGVQD (reference sequence).

The gene calls are TRBV5-1 and TRBJ2-6; D ambiguous. This CDR3 contains 16 residues. V was clipped by 0 bases and J by 2 bases, with 9 bases between them. From germline, CDR1 is SGHRS and CDR2 YFSETQ. The CDR3 is CASSLGDTAGANVLTF. CDR3 coding DNA: TGCGCCAGCAGCTTGGGCGACACGGCTGGGGCCAACGTCCTGACTTTC.

The rearrangement links TRBV30 to TRBJ2-5; 9 nucleotides agree with TRBD1. Germline CDR1 reads GTSNPN; CDR2 reads SVGIG (reference sequence). The J segment lost 1 base and the V segment lost 5 bases, leaving 2 bases of the junction unmatched. The length of the CDR3 is 13 residues. The CDR3 loop is CAWGTGIQETQYF. CDR3 nucleotide sequence: TGTGCCTGGGGGACAGGGATCCAAGAGACCCAGTACTTC.

This chain links TRBV7-9 with TRBJ1-1, with D tentatively TRBD1 (5 bases). Germline V lookup: CDR1 SEHNR, CDR2 FQNEAQ (reference sequence). The V end was cut by 1 base, the J end by 1 base, with 10 bases between. CDR3 length: 15 residues. The CDR3 bases are TGTGCCAGCAGCTTAGTGGGAGGGGCGAACACTGAAGCTTTCTTT. Translating it yields CASSLVGGANTEAFF.

The genes are TRBV9 and TRBJ1-2, with unresolved D. This CDR3 region has 13 residues. V was pared by 0 bases and J by 4 bases, with 7 bases between. Germline CDR1 reads SGDLS; CDR2 reads YYNGEE. CDR3 loop: CASSVETSYGYTF. The CDR3 nucleotides read TGTGCCAGCAGCGTAGAGACTTCCTATGGCTACACCTTC.

The chain recombines TRBV4-1 with TRBJ2-7, with a weak D call TRBD1 (6 bases). V lost 0 bases and J 4 bases, leaving 13 bases between the germline ends. Germline V gene data show CDR1 as MGHRA and CDR2 as YSYEKL. CDR3 length: 15 amino acids. CDR3 nucleotide sequence: TGCGCCAGCAGCCAAGATCCAGGGGTAGGGTACGAGCAGTACTTC. This sequence encodes CASSQDPGVGYEQYF.

The CDR3 coding sequence is TGTGCCAGCAGCCCTCCAGCGGACGGCGGTTGGAATGAGCAGTTCTTC. Protein product: CASSPPADGGWNEQFF. The V call is TRBV5-4, the J call TRBJ2-1, with D perhaps matching TRBD2 (5 bases). Germline V gene data show CDR1 as SGHNT and CDR2 as YYREEE (reference sequence). The CDR3 contains 16 residues. Between the trimmed V and J ends, which lost 4 bases and 7 bases, there was a span of 21 bases.

This chain joins TRBV30 and TRBJ2-7, with D possibly matching TRBD2 (6 bases). This CDR3 contains 12 residues. Germline-derived CDR1 and CDR2 are GTSNPN and SVGIG (reference sequence). V gave up 7 bases and J gave up 3 bases, with 13 bases separating them. Here the CDR3 reads CASGGVLYEQYF. The DNA for the CDR3 is TGTGCCTCCGGCGGGGTTCTCTACGAGCAGTACTTC.

This sequence joins TRBV6-4 and TRBJ2-5; D not certain. V lost 6 bases and J lost 7, with 15 bases in between. There are 13 residues in the CDR3. Germline CDR1 MRHNA, CDR2 SNTAGT. The CDR3 sequence: CASSDGQHTTQYF. In DNA form, the CDR3 reads TGTGCCAGCAGCGACGGGCAGCACACGACCCAGTACTTC.

The chain joins TRBV4-2 to TRBJ2-1, with 9 bases fitting TRBD2. This CDR3 is built from 13 residues. From germline, CDR1 is LGHNA and CDR2 YNFKEQ. The J segment lost 14 bases and the V segment lost 5 bases, leaving 10 bases of the junction unmatched. As DNA, the CDR3 is TGTGCCAGCAGCGTTTACCTGCGGGGGGGCGAGTTCTTC. Protein: CASSVYLRGGEFF.

The J gene is TRBJ1-5, the V gene TRBV30; D gene unclear. The CDR3 runs to 13 residues. Germline CDR1 GTSNPN, CDR2 SVGIG (reference sequence). V was pared by 4 bases and J by 2 bases, with 9 bases between. The CDR3 protein is CAWTPGGNQPQHF. In DNA, the CDR3 is TGTGCCTGGACCCCGGGAGGCAATCAGCCCCAGCATTTT.

The gene calls are TRBV6-6 and TRBJ1-2, with TRBD1 matching over 9 bases. Looked up from germline, CDR1 is MNHNY and CDR2 is SVGAGI (reference sequence). This CDR3 has 14 amino acids. V was clipped by 3 bases and J by 2 bases; unmatched bases: 1. In nucleotides, the CDR3 is TGTGCCAGCAGTTATGGACAGGGGAACTATGGCTACACCTTC. This gives the protein CASSYGQGNYGYTF.

The rearrangement uses TRBV11-2 and TRBJ1-4, with TRBD1 as a possible D gene (5 bases). The germline CDR1 and CDR2 sequences are SGHAT and FQNNGV. The germline V and J ends were trimmed by 7 bases and 11 bases, with 14 bases remaining between them. The CDR3 extends over 12 amino acids. CDR3 region: CASTRKGIKLFF. The CDR3, as DNA: TGTGCCAGCACCAGAAAGGGGATCAAACTGTTTTTT.

This clone has only one observation. V gene TRBV5-4 combines with J gene TRBJ2-2; TRBD2 might be the D (6 bases). The germline V gene has CDR1 SGHNT and CDR2 YYREEE (reference sequence). V gave up 4 bases and J gave up 2 bases, with 12 bases separating them. The CDR3 sequence is 15 residues long. CDR3 coding DNA: TGTGCCAGCAGCGGCACCGGGACTAACACCGGGGAGCTGTTTTTT. Translated: CASSGTGTNTGELFF.

This chain uses TRBV7-9 with TRBJ1-1; 7 nucleotides align to TRBD1. This CDR3 is 15 amino acids long. The germline CDR1 and CDR2 sequences are SEHNR and FQNEAQ (reference sequence). After removal of 6 bases from V and 5 bases from J, the junction contained 12 bases not matched to a gene. In DNA, the CDR3 is TGTGCCAGCAGTCAAGTTACAGGGGTGCAAACTGAAGCTTTCTTT. Translating gives CASSQVTGVQTEAFF.

The CDR3, as DNA: TGCGCCAGCAGCCTCGGGGGTGGGGCACTGGGGACAGATACGCAGTATTTT. As protein: CASSLGGGALGTDTQYF. The chain carries TRBV4-1 and TRBJ2-3; D possibly corresponds to TRBD2 (6 bases). CDR3 length equals 17 residues. Trimming took 4 bases from V and 3 from J, leaving 20 bases between them. The V gene's germline CDR1 is MGHRA and CDR2 YSYEKL.

The J gene is TRBJ1-2, the V gene TRBV2; the D gene is possibly TRBD1 (5 bases). The CDR3 length is 14 residues. Trimming removed 2 bases from V and 4 bases from J, with 11 bases in between. Germline CDR1 reads SNHLY; CDR2 reads FYNNEI. The CDR3 spells CASSERGLGYGYTF. As DNA, the CDR3 is TGTGCCAGCAGTGAAAGGGGTCTTGGCTATGGCTACACCTTC.